This entry features one TCR beta chain sequence. Its antigen is not known. The data derive from a study of STAT3 mutations in large granular lymphocyte leukemia. The overall study: Over half of T-LGLL patients had one or more immunosuppressive regimens. Study results and caveats: In several patients, dominant TCR clone burden exceeded STAT3 mutant burden, suggesting STAT3 mutation arose secondarily. Every T-cell large granular lymphocyte leukemia patient had at least one immunodominant TCR beta clonotype.

V gave up 0 bases and J gave up 4 bases, with 11 bases separating them. Germline CDR1 SGHKS, CDR2 YYEKEE (reference sequence). This CDR3 has 14 amino acids. Repertoires were generated with immunoSEQ multiplex PCR, while TCRdb's copy carries only in-frame clones and drops some. This sample has tens of thousands of clones, with about 94% found just once. The receptor was derived from a man between 35 and 55 years old with T-cell large granular lymphocyte leukemia. Some clones in this sample may be carry-over from other donors' samples. Sample: peripheral blood mononuclear cells. The V and J genes are TRBV5-5 and TRBJ2-7, with D perhaps TRBD1 (5 bases). This CDR3 reads CASSLGPQGYEQYF. In DNA form, the CDR3 reads TGTGCCAGCAGCTTGGGGCCCCAGGGTTACGAGCAGTACTTC. Drawing the rest from reference TRBV5-5 and TRBJ2-7, the complete variable domain is DAGVTQSPTHLIKTRGQQVTLRCSPISGHKSVSWYQQVLGQGPQFIFQYYEKEERGRGNFPDRFSARQFPNYSSELNVNALLLGDSALYLCASSLGPQGYEQYFGPGTRLTVT.